One and the same sample provided the 12 T cell receptor beta chains below, sequenced in a study of blood T cells in healthy people across ages. Then a second PCR, running roughly 6 to 12 cycles, was carried out with a sample-barcoded 5' primer and a J-beta primer mix. Each CDR3 protein is one row after TCRdb ran MiXCR on the 5' RACE reads. The sample includes 700,000 to 1,000,000 distinct CDR3 sequences, 40% to 50% of them seen just once. The sample was blood. The receptor set was obtained from a man aged 55-75 years in good health.

The chain carries TRBV4-3 and TRBJ2-1; D is possibly TRBD2 (6 bases). V dropped 4 bases and J dropped 3 bases, with 16 bases sitting between them. Germline values: CDR1 LGHNA, CDR2 YSLEER. This CDR3 spans 16 amino acids. This CDR3 reads CASSRLWGEHYNEQFF. In DNA form, the CDR3 reads TGCGCCAGCAGCCGTCTCTGGGGGGAGCACTACAATGAGCAGTTCTTC.

V and J are TRBV7-2 and TRBJ1-6; D uncertain. CDR3 length: 14 residues. Germline CDR1 and CDR2: SGHTA and FQGNSA. Trimming cost V 6 bases and J 5 bases, with 11 bases left between them. CDR3 sequence: CASSPGENNSPLHF. The DNA for the CDR3 is TGTGCCAGCAGTCCCGGGGAGAATAATTCACCCCTCCACTTT.

This clonotype appeared a few times. V and J are TRBV7-9 and TRBJ2-5; no clear D gene. With 10 bases removed from V and 0 bases from J, the gap between germline ends came to 9 bases. Germline lookup yields CDR1 SEHNR and CDR2 FQNEAQ (reference sequence). This CDR3 has 12 amino acids. CDR3 nucleotides: TGTGCCATCCAGAGGTACCAAGAGACCCAGTACTTC. It specifies CAIQRYQETQYF.

This clonotype was seen only a few times. The V and J genes are TRBV20-1 and TRBJ2-5; no reliable D call. CDR1 and CDR2 from the germline V gene are DFQATT and SNEGSKA (reference sequence). This CDR3 contains 14 residues. Trimming took off 0 bases at V and 11 bases at J, with 19 bases between the two ends. Here the CDR3 DNA reads TGCAGTGCTAGAGATGGGCAGAGGTACAATGAGCAGTACTTC. Protein sequence: CSARDGQRYNEQYF.

At least ten counts were recorded for this clonotype. The V gene is TRBV5-6, the J gene TRBJ1-2; the match to TRBD1 covers 12 bases. V lost 3 bases and J lost 4; bases outside the gene matches: 1. Germline loops: CDR1 SGHDT, CDR2 YYEEEE. The CDR3 covers 14 residues. The CDR3 loop reads CASSWGQGAYGYTF. CDR3 in DNA: TGTGCCAGCAGCTGGGGACAGGGGGCCTATGGCTACACCTTC.

Remarks on this clonotype: This clone may be a read error of a much larger clone one base away. This chain uses TRBV20-1 with TRBJ1-2; the D gene is possibly TRBD1 (5 bases). The CDR3 runs to 15 residues. Germline CDR1 is DFQATT and CDR2 is SNEGSKA (reference sequence). The CDR3 sequence is CSARAGGVRSYDYTF. In nucleotides, the CDR3 is TGCAGTGCTAGGGCTGGGGGGGTCCGCTCCTATGACTACACCTTC.

This clonotype has just a few counts. V and J are TRBV4-1 and TRBJ2-7; weak D call: TRBD1 (6 bases). CDR3 length: 12 residues. Germline V lookup: CDR1 MGHRA, CDR2 YSYEKL. The V end was cut by 3 bases, the J end by 8 bases, with 11 bases between. The CDR3 protein is CASSQDSRKQYF. The CDR3 DNA reads as TGCGCCAGCAGCCAGGACAGCCGCAAGCAGTACTTC.

The V gene is TRBV25-1, the J gene TRBJ1-4, with 8 positions matching TRBD1. Germline lookup yields CDR1 MGHDK and CDR2 SYGVNS. Trimming took 8 bases from V and 7 from J; bases not matched to a gene: 12. This CDR3 contains 15 residues. CDR3 amino acids: CASAEKDRDFEKLFF. The DNA for the CDR3 is TGTGCCAGCGCCGAAAAGGACAGGGATTTTGAAAAACTGTTTTTT.

The gene calls are TRBV6-2 or TRBV6-3 and TRBJ2-3; D possibly corresponds to TRBD1 (6 bases). The CDR3 is made up of 16 amino acids. Germline V gives CDR1 MNHEY, CDR2 SVGEGT. The V end was cut by 4 bases, the J end by 6 bases, with 20 bases between. The CDR3 DNA reads as TGTGCCAGCAGTTTGCCGGGCCCACAGGGAAGGGATACGCAGTATTTT. Translating it yields CASSLPGPQGRDTQYF.

The chain couples TRBV7-9 to TRBJ2-7, with 7 nucleotides matching TRBD1. The CDR3 runs 14 residues. V lost 5 bases to trimming and J lost 7 bases; unmatched junction nucleotides: 11. Germline V gives CDR1 SEHNR, CDR2 FQNEAQ (reference sequence). CDR3 amino acids: CASSLMTGWNEQYF. Written as DNA, the CDR3 is TGTGCCAGCAGCCTCATGACAGGGTGGAATGAGCAGTACTTC.

This sequence joins TRBV11-2 and TRBJ2-1, with 13 bases matching TRBD2. Judging by the DNA end, TRBJ2-7 fits better; the J call may be wrong. Germline V gene sequence: CDR1 SGHAT, CDR2 FQNNGV. There are 15 residues in the CDR3. The CDR3 DNA is TGTGCCAGCAGCACACTAGCGGGGGGGGTAAATGAGCAGTACTTC. Translating gives CASSTLAGGVNEQYF.

This clonotype turned up a few times. A clone one base away is much larger, so this may be a read error. V is TRBV10-2 and J is TRBJ1-2; D may be TRBD1 (5 bases). This CDR3 contains 16 residues. V shed 11 bases and J shed 4 bases, with 26 bases lying between them. Per germline, CDR1 WSHSY and CDR2 SAAADI. In DNA, the CDR3 is TGCGCCGCCCATCCCGGCTCTCCCGGGGGGAGCTATGGCTACACCTTC. Translating gives CAAHPGSPGGSYGYTF.